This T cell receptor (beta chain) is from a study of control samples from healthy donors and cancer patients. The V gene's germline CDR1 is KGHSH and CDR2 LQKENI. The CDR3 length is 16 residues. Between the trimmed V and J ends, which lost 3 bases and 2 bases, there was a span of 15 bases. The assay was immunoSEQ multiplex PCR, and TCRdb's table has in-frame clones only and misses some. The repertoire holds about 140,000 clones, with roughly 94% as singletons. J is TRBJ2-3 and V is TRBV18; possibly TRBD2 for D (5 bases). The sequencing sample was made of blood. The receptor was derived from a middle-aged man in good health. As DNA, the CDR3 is TGTGCCAGCTCACCCCCTCGTGGGAGATCCACAGATACGCAGTATTTT. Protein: CASSPPRGRSTDTQYF.